This entry describes one T cell receptor beta chain. Antigen: not known. The CDR3 extends over 16 amino acids. After removal of 2 bases from V and 3 bases from J, the junction contained 11 bases not matched to a gene. Germline V gives CDR1 SGHNT, CDR2 YYREEE (reference sequence). The data belong to a study of cytomegalovirus exposure and HLA in healthy donors. Clones were read by immunoSEQ multiplex PCR, and TCRdb kept only the in-frame ones, dropping some. The sample contains approximately 150,000 clones, over 80% of which appear only once. Findings and caveats of the study: The study found most TCR sequences rare, yet found some public TCRs in many donors. The study put 160 or so TCR beta chains on its list as cytomegalovirus-associated.

Input material: PBMCs. The receptor was derived from a man younger than 30 in good health and CMV-seropositive. The gene calls are TRBV5-4 and TRBJ2-7, with 7 nucleotides matching TRBD1. CDR3 DNA: TGTGCCAGCAGCTTTGCTGGGACAGACCTAATCTACGAGCAGTACTTC. This gives the protein CASSFAGTDLIYEQYF.